The 32 T cell receptor beta chains given below trace back to one sample, sequenced in a study of T cell repertoires in cytomegalovirus infection. TCRdb fed the reads into MiXCR, producing one record per CDR3 protein. The sample contains hundreds of thousands of distinct CDR3 sequences, 15% to 20% of which appear only once. The specimen was PBMCs. These receptors originate from a human donor in good health (CMV status not recorded). Some clones in this sample may be carry-over from other donors' samples.

This clonotype was picked up a small number of times. The chain links TRBV12-3 or TRBV12-4 to TRBJ1-2; TRBD1 aligns across 7 bases. With V trimmed by 5 bases and J by 5 bases, 5 bases remained unmatched. The CDR3 has 13 amino acids. In nucleotides, the CDR3 is TGTGCCAGCAGTCCTGACAGGGTTTATGGCTACACCTTC. It codes for CASSPDRVYGYTF.

This clonotype was seen many times. The chain links TRBV6-6 to TRBJ2-1; the D is unclear. V was shortened by 0 bases and J by 0 bases, with 6 bases between the two germline ends. There are 15 residues in the CDR3. The germline CDR1 and CDR2 sequences are MNHNY and SVGAGI (reference sequence). The CDR3 coding sequence is TGTGCCAGCAGTTACTCGACCTCCTCCTACAATGAGCAGTTCTTC. Encoded protein: CASSYSTSSYNEQFF.

This clonotype was seen only a few times. The genes are TRBV20-1 and TRBJ1-5; no definite D call. Trimming left V 7 bases short and J 2 bases short, with 18 bases between. The CDR3 totals 15 residues. CDR1 is DFQATT and CDR2 is SNEGSKA in the germline V gene (reference sequence). CDR3: CSGVDRESGNQPQHF. In DNA form, the CDR3 reads TGCAGTGGCGTCGACCGCGAGTCAGGCAATCAGCCCCAGCATTTT.

This clonotype was counted only a few times. The genes are TRBV2 and TRBJ1-2; D gene unclear. Trimming stripped 3 bases from V and 4 bases from J, with 12 bases between. The CDR3 spans 14 residues. Germline V gene lookup returns CDR1 SNHLY and CDR2 FYNNEI. The CDR3 here is CASSETRKIYGYTF. CDR3 sequence (DNA): TGTGCCAGCAGTGAGACAAGGAAAATCTATGGCTACACCTTC.

This clonotype showed up many times. CDR3: CASSLYRGRDTEAFF. The CDR3, as DNA: TGTGCCAGCAGCTTATACAGGGGTCGGGACACTGAAGCTTTCTTT. This chain connects TRBV7-2 to TRBJ1-1; TRBD1 agrees at 7 bases. CDR3 size: 15 residues. The J segment lost 3 bases and the V segment lost 2 bases, leaving 6 bases of the junction unmatched. Germline V gene data show CDR1 as SGHTA and CDR2 as FQGNSA.

This clonotype was counted ten times or more. This chain uses TRBV20-1 with TRBJ2-7; 10 positions agree with TRBD1. CDR1 DFQATT and CDR2 SNEGSKA come from the germline V gene (reference sequence). The CDR3 covers 12 residues. CDR3 coding DNA: TGCGCGGGACAGGGGATCTCCTACGAGCAGTACTTC. Its protein product is CAGQGISYEQYF.

About this clonotype: The missing conserved phenylalanine or tryptophan at the end of this CDR3 makes a read error likely. The DNA is left out, because the CDR3 cannot be placed on it with certainty; the CDR3 is given as TCRdb lists it. The chain has TRBV7-6 and TRBJ2-1; the table's D call of TRBD1 was not tested on the DNA. The CDR3 spans 12 amino acids, including both terminal residues. The germline gives CDR1 SGHVS, CDR2 FNYEAQ. CDR3: CASSLESSGGAI.

This clonotype was found many times. The J gene is TRBJ2-7, the V gene TRBV5-6; the D gene is possibly TRBD2 (5 bases). Germline CDR1 is SGHDT and CDR2 is YYEEEE. The CDR3 totals 13 residues. V was pared by 3 bases and J by 7 bases, with 14 bases between. Written as DNA, the CDR3 is TGTGCCAGCAGCTCCAGGAGGTCCGGGGAGCAGTACTTC. This encodes CASSSRRSGEQYF.

This clonotype was counted a few times. The chain carries TRBV6-5 and TRBJ1-1, with a tentative D call TRBD1 (5 bases). Germline CDR1 reads MNHEY; CDR2 reads SVGAGI. Trimming stripped 6 bases from V and 4 bases from J, with 9 bases between. The length of the CDR3 is 12 residues. The CDR3 sequence is CASSIGATEAFF. The CDR3, as DNA: TGTGCCAGCAGCATCGGGGCCACTGAAGCTTTCTTT.

This chain links TRBV6-1 with TRBJ2-5; D not resolved. Trimming removed 1 base from V and 4 bases from J, with 7 bases in between. Looked up from germline, CDR1 is MNHNS and CDR2 is SASEGT. The CDR3 length is 13 residues. CDR3 coding DNA: TGTGCCAGCAGTGAAGGCCCTGGAGAGACCCAGTACTTC. Translating it yields CASSEGPGETQYF.

V usage is TRBV6-2 or TRBV6-3 and J usage is TRBJ2-2; D is unresolved. The V end lost 0 bases, the J end lost 4 bases, and 15 bases lay between the germline ends. CDR1 is MNHEY, CDR2 SVGEGT, per germline. CDR3 size: 17 residues. CDR3 coding DNA: TGTGCCAGCAGTTACTCGGTGTTTAAGCTCCGCACCGGGGAGCTGTTTTTT. It yields the protein CASSYSVFKLRTGELFF.

This chain joins TRBV25-1 and TRBJ2-5; D is ambiguous. V was clipped by 0 bases and J by 0 bases, with 8 bases between them. Germline V gives CDR1 MGHDK, CDR2 SYGVNS. The CDR3 is made up of 15 amino acids. As DNA, the CDR3 is TGTGCCAGCAGTGAATACGGCGACTACCAAGAGACCCAGTACTTC. The encoded protein is CASSEYGDYQETQYF. The full variable domain, in which reference TRBV25-1 and TRBJ2-5 provide the parts outside the CDR3, is EADIYQTPRYLVIGTGKKITLECSQTMGHDKMYWYQQDPGMELHLIHYSYGVNSTEKGDLSSESTVSRIRTEHFPLTLESARPSHTSQYLCASSEYGDYQETQYFGPGTRLLVL.

This clonotype was seen at least ten times. The chain uses TRBV12-3 or TRBV12-4 and TRBJ2-1, with 7 bases matching TRBD1. The CDR3 runs to 14 residues. V lost 4 bases to trimming and J lost 5 bases; unmatched junction nucleotides: 5. The CDR3: CASSSIDRDNEQFF. CDR3 nucleotides: TGTGCCAGCAGTTCTATAGACAGGGACAATGAGCAGTTCTTC.

In this sample, this clonotype turned up a few times. The chain is built from TRBV6-1 and TRBJ1-2, with TRBD1 identical over 9 bases. The germline V gene has CDR1 MNHNS and CDR2 SASEGT. V gave up 10 bases and J gave up 7 bases; unmatched junction bases: 7. The length of the CDR3 is 12 residues. The CDR3 region is CATGQGFGGYTF. CDR3 bases: TGTGCCACCGGACAGGGGTTTGGTGGCTACACCTTC.

The chain is built from TRBV18 and TRBJ2-1; TRBD2 aligns across 8 bases. Trimming took 6 bases from V and 7 from J; bases not matched to a gene: 14. The CDR3 extends over 16 amino acids. Germline CDR1 KGHSH, CDR2 LQKENI. CDR3 coding DNA: TGTGCCAGCTCCTTATATAGGCCCGGGACTAGAAATGAGCAGTTCTTC. Its translation: CASSLYRPGTRNEQFF. Supplemented by reference TRBV18 and TRBJ2-1, the full variable domain reads NAGVMQNPRHLVRRRGQEARLRCSPMKGHSHVYWYRQLPEEGLKFMVYLQKENIIDESGMPKERFSAEFPKEGPSILRIQQVVRGDSAAYFCASSLYRPGTRNEQFFGPGTRLTVL.

The CDR3 DNA reads TGCAGCGCCTCGGAGAGCTCCTACAATGAGCAGTTCTTC. It specifies CSASESSYNEQFF. This sequence joins TRBV29-1 and TRBJ2-1; no reliable D call. The CDR3 extends over 13 amino acids. The germline V gene has CDR1 SQVTM and CDR2 ANQGSEA. Trimming pared 7 bases from V and 0 bases from J, leaving 10 bases between.

This clonotype was found many times. This CDR3 reads CASMGPWGTEAFF. The CDR3 bases are TGTGCCAGCATGGGGCCTTGGGGGACTGAAGCTTTCTTT. The chain employs TRBV6-1 and TRBJ1-1, with D possibly being TRBD1 (5 bases). V lost 7 bases and J lost 5, with 14 bases in between. Germline V gene sequence: CDR1 MNHNS, CDR2 SASEGT. The CDR3 is 13 amino acids.

Many counts were recorded for this clonotype. The V call is TRBV4-1, the J call TRBJ1-6; the D gene is possibly TRBD1 (5 bases). CDR1 MGHRA and CDR2 YSYEKL come from the germline V gene. The CDR3 runs to 18 residues. Trimming removed 2 bases at V and 4 bases at J, with 18 bases between. CDR3 nucleotide sequence: TGCGCCAGCAGCCAACTATCGCCGGGGACGGTTTATAATTCACCCCTCCACTTT. It yields the protein CASSQLSPGTVYNSPLHF.

The chain has TRBV28 and TRBJ2-3; D unresolved. The CDR3 totals 13 residues. The V end was cut by 8 bases, the J end by 4 bases, with 13 bases between. Germline assignment: CDR1 MDHEN and CDR2 SYDVKM. This chain's CDR3 is CASFGPWADTQYF. The CDR3 nucleotides are TGTGCCAGCTTCGGTCCGTGGGCAGATACGCAGTATTTT.

This clonotype was detected a few times. This chain uses TRBV19 with TRBJ2-5, with no clear D. The CDR3 sequence is 12 residues long. Germline CDR1 is LNHDA and CDR2 is SQIVND (reference sequence). Trimming stripped 4 bases from V and 5 bases from J, with 8 bases between. The CDR3 sequence is CASSKNGETQYF. The CDR3 nucleotides are TGTGCCAGTAGTAAGAACGGGGAGACCCAGTACTTC.

This clonotype has just a few counts. The chain combines TRBV20-1 with TRBJ1-5; no definite D call. Germline-derived CDR1 and CDR2 are DFQATT and SNEGSKA (reference sequence). The CDR3 contains 14 residues. V gave up 3 bases and J gave up 2 bases, with 11 bases separating them. The CDR3 nucleotides read TGCAGTGCTAGTGCGGGAGGGCGCAATCAGCCCCAGCATTTT. It yields the protein CSASAGGRNQPQHF.

This sequence joins TRBV20-1 and TRBJ2-4, with 8 bases aligning to TRBD1. The CDR3 extends over 14 amino acids. CDR1 DFQATT and CDR2 SNEGSKA come from the germline V gene (reference sequence). Trimming removed 1 base from V and 8 bases from J; junction bases left unmatched: 7. CDR3 protein: CSARAGGGMDIQYF. CDR3 DNA sequence: TGCAGTGCTAGAGCAGGGGGCGGTATGGACATTCAGTACTTC.

The table lists this clonotype with many counts. The chain combines TRBV7-6 with TRBJ1-2, with D perhaps TRBD1 (5 bases). CDR1 is SGHVS and CDR2 is FNYEAQ in the germline V gene. Trimming removed 4 bases at V and 5 bases at J, with 17 bases between. CDR3 length: 15 amino acids. The CDR3 bases are TGTGCCAGCAGCTGGGTGGCAGGGCTCTCGTATGGCTACACCTTC. It yields the protein CASSWVAGLSYGYTF.

This clonotype was seen more than once but under ten times. The chain links TRBV5-5 to TRBJ1-2, with D uncertain. V was shortened by 0 bases and J by 4 bases, with 7 bases between the two germline ends. The length of the CDR3 is 13 residues. Germline-derived CDR1 and CDR2 are SGHKS and YYEKEE (reference sequence). The CDR3: CASSLAAPYGYTF. As DNA, the CDR3 is TGTGCCAGCAGCTTGGCTGCTCCCTATGGCTACACCTTC.

The chain joins TRBV5-6 to TRBJ2-7; no firm D call. From germline, CDR1 is SGHDT and CDR2 YYEEEE. CDR3 length equals 14 residues. V gave up 3 bases and J gave up 0 bases, with 10 bases separating them. The CDR3 region is CASSSSRSSYEQYF. DNA for the CDR3: TGTGCCAGCAGCTCCTCCCGGAGCTCCTACGAGCAGTACTTC.

The rearrangement links TRBV7-9 to TRBJ2-1; possibly TRBD2 for D (5 bases). Per germline, CDR1 SEHNR and CDR2 FQNEAQ (reference sequence). The CDR3 sequence is 15 residues long. V was shortened by 7 bases and J by 8 bases, with 21 bases between the two germline ends. CDR3 loop: CASTLGAWAYDEQFF. For the CDR3, the DNA is TGTGCCAGCACCCTGGGAGCCTGGGCGTACGATGAGCAGTTCTTC. The entire variable domain, with the rest obtained from reference TRBV7-9 and TRBJ2-1, is as follows: DTGVSQNPRHKITKRGQNVTFRCDPISEHNRLYWYRQTLGQGPEFLTYFQNEAQLEKSRLLSDRFSAERPKGSFSTLEIQRTEQGDSAMYLCASTLGAWAYDEQFFGPGTRLTVL.

This clonotype was observed a few times. The chain has TRBV19 and TRBJ1-5; D might be TRBD1 (6 bases). V was clipped by 7 bases and J by 0 bases, with 13 bases between them. This CDR3 has 15 residues. The germline V gene encodes CDR1 LNHDA and CDR2 SQIVND (reference sequence). CDR3 DNA: TGTGCCAGTAACAGGGCAGACTATAGCAATCAGCCCCAGCATTTT. It is translated as CASNRADYSNQPQHF.

This clonotype was picked up a small number of times. The chain couples TRBV5-4 to TRBJ2-1; D assignment may be TRBD1 or TRBD2 (5 bases each). The germline V gene encodes CDR1 SGHNT and CDR2 YYREEE (reference sequence). The CDR3 contains 19 residues. Trimming shortened V by 4 bases and J by 1 base, and 24 bases separated the two germline ends. The chain's CDR3 is CASSPPPALTGLSYNEQFF. The CDR3 DNA reads TGTGCCAGCAGCCCTCCACCTGCACTAACGGGGCTGTCCTACAATGAGCAGTTCTTC. The variable domain in full, completed from reference TRBV5-4 and TRBJ2-1, reads ETGVTQSPTHLIKTRGQQVTLRCSSQSGHNTVSWYQQALGQGPQFIFQYYREEENGRGNFPPRFSGLQFPNYSSELNVNALELDDSALYLCASSPPPALTGLSYNEQFFGPGTRLTVL.

In this sample, this clonotype turned up a few times. The V and J genes are TRBV11-2 and TRBJ2-7, with 14 bases aligning to TRBD2. The V and J ends lost 1 base and 6 bases, in that order; junction bases with no gene match: 5. The CDR3 has 16 residues. Germline CDR1 is SGHAT and CDR2 is FQNNGV. CDR3 in amino acids: CASSLATSGGATEQYF. In DNA, the CDR3 is TGTGCCAGCAGCTTAGCGACTAGCGGGGGGGCTACCGAGCAGTACTTC.

The sample holds one count of this clonotype. The chain has TRBV5-4 and TRBJ2-3; the D gene is possibly TRBD2 (5 bases). The CDR3 is 16 residues long. Germline V gene lookup returns CDR1 SGHNT and CDR2 YYREEE (reference sequence). Trimming removed 4 bases from V and 0 bases from J, with 15 bases in between. Here the CDR3 reads CASSPPGSRSTDTQYF. CDR3 coding DNA: TGTGCCAGCAGCCCCCCGGGGTCGAGAAGCACAGATACGCAGTATTTT.

This clonotype was counted only a few times. The CDR3, as DNA: TGTGCCAGCAGCCCAACTAGCGGAGGGTACGAGCAGTACTTC. Its translation: CASSPTSGGYEQYF. The genes are TRBV11-2 and TRBJ2-7, with 8 positions matching TRBD2. Per germline, CDR1 SGHAT and CDR2 FQNNGV. After removal of 5 bases from V and 4 bases from J, the junction contained 7 bases not matched to a gene. The CDR3 contains 14 residues.

The rearrangement uses TRBV19 and TRBJ1-2; TRBD1 might be the D (6 bases). Trimming took 4 bases from V and 6 from J, leaving 21 bases between them. The CDR3 contains 16 residues. The germline gives CDR1 LNHDA, CDR2 SQIVND (reference sequence). CDR3 DNA sequence: TGTGCCAGTAGTAACCACGGGGAAGGACAGCGAAATGGCTACACCTTC. It translates to CASSNHGEGQRNGYTF.